This entry is about one T cell receptor (beta chain). Clones were sequenced by immunoSEQ multiplex PCR, and TCRdb holds only the in-frame ones, with some missing. The sample holds about 11,000 clones; around 70% are singletons and the top ten take roughly 13%. The sample belongs to a study of CD4+ T cells in melanoma. The V and J ends lost 0 bases and 3 bases respectively, with 18 bases between them. Germline V CDR1 and CDR2: SGHRS, YFSETQ. CDR3 size: 17 residues. Specimen: cells from a culture (not recorded whether cultured in vitro). The genes are TRBV5-1 and TRBJ2-5; D is possibly TRBD1 or TRBD2 (7 bases each). The TCR sequence derives from a human donor with melanoma. The CDR3, as DNA: TGCGCCAGCAGCTTGGGGGCAGGGGGGGGGCCTGAAGAGACCCAGTACTTC. Amino acids: CASSLGAGGGPEETQYF.